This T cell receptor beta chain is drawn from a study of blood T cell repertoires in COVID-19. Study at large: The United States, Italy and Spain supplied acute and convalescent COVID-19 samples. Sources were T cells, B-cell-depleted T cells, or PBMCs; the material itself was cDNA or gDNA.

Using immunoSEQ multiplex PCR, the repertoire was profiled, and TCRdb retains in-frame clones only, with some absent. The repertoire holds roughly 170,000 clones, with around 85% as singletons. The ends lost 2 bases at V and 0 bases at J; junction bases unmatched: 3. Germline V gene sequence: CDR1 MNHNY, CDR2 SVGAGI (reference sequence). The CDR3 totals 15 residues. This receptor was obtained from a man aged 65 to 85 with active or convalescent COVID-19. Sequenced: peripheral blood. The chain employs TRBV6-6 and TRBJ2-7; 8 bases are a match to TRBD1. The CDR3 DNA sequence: TGTGCCAGCAGTTACGGGACAGGTGACTCCTACGAGCAGTACTTC. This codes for CASSYGTGDSYEQYF.